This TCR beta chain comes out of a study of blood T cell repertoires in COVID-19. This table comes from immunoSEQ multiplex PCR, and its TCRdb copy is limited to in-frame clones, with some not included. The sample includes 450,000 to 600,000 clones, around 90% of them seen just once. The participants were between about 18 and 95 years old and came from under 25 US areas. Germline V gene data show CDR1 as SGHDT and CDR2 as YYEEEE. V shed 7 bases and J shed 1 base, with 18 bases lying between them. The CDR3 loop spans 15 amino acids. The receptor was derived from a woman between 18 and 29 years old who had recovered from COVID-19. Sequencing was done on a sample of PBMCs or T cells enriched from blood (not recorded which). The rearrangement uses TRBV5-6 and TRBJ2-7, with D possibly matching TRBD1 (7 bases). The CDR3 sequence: CASPSEGALSYEQYF. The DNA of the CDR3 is TGTGCCAGCCCCTCGGAGGGGGCGCTTTCCTACGAGCAGTACTTC.